This T cell receptor (beta chain) came from a study of shared clonotypes between healthy human individuals. Overall study: CD4 naive and CD4 memory each took three plates per donor, while CD8 naive took two and CD8 memory one.

When replicate PCRs were run on sorted subsets, they used about 200 ng DNA, approximately 33,000 T cell genomes. Measured with immunoSEQ multiplex PCR; TCRdb has only the in-frame clones, and not every one. The repertoire holds over 95,000 clones, about 67% seen once, with around 23% in the top ten. Ten or more counts support this clone. The junction had 0 bases not matched to a gene; V was cut back by 0 bases and J by 5 bases. There are 13 residues in the CDR3. Germline values: CDR1 SNHLY, CDR2 FYNNEI. The sample comprised memory CD8+ T cells sorted from blood. The sample's subset: CD45RO+ cells pooled with CCR7-negative TemRA cells. The receptor was isolated from a woman in her twenties or thirties in good health. V usage is TRBV2 and J usage is TRBJ2-7, with 8 bases matching TRBD2. The CDR3 DNA is TGTGCCAGCAGTGAAGCGCGGGGGGACGAGCAGTACTTC. Translated, it gives CASSEARGDEQYF. Supplemented by reference TRBV2 and TRBJ2-7, the full variable domain reads EPEVTQTPSHQVTQMGQEVILRCVPISNHLYFYWYRQILGQKVEFLVSFYNNEISEKSEIFDDQFSVERPDGSNFTLKIRSTKLEDSAMYFCASSEARGDEQYFGPGTRLTVT.